What follows are 23 T cell receptor beta chains derived from one specimen sequenced in a study of blood T cells in healthy people across ages. The second PCR ran about 6 to 11 cycles with a sample-barcoded 5' primer and J-beta primers. Using its own MiXCR run on the 5' RACE reads, TCRdb lists one record per CDR3 protein. In the table there are some 1.6 million distinct CDR3 sequences, around 35% of which are singletons. Sequenced material: blood. These receptors were collected from a woman aged 25 to 45 in good health.

The chain carries TRBV6-1 and TRBJ2-3, with D perhaps matching TRBD2 (5 bases). There are 15 residues in the CDR3. The germline V gene has CDR1 MNHNS and CDR2 SASEGT. V was cut by 6 bases and J by 0 bases, with 13 bases left in between. This chain's CDR3 is CASRRRWESTDTQYF. CDR3 nucleotide sequence: TGTGCCAGCAGGAGAAGGTGGGAGAGCACAGATACGCAGTATTTT.

CDR3 bases: TGTGCCAGCAGCTTTGACTTAAAAAACCCGTACGAGCAGTACTTC. Amino acids: CASSFDLKNPYEQYF. The rearrangement links TRBV7-9 to TRBJ2-7, with D unclear. Germline assignment: CDR1 SEHNR and CDR2 FQNEAQ (reference sequence). This CDR3 has 15 residues. With 3 bases removed from V and 4 bases from J, the gap between germline ends came to 16 bases.

The gene calls are TRBV7-9 and TRBJ2-3, with TRBD2 identical over 8 bases. J gave up 1 base and V 5 bases, and 5 bases lay outside the gene matches. The CDR3 runs 15 residues. Looked up from germline, CDR1 is SEHNR and CDR2 is FQNEAQ (reference sequence). The CDR3 sequence: CASSPYGGGTDTQYF. The CDR3 DNA reads TGTGCCAGCAGCCCCTACGGGGGGGGCACAGATACGCAGTATTTT.

This clonotype was observed a few times. The chain joins TRBV7-2 to TRBJ2-1; 7 bases are a match to TRBD2. J gave up 9 bases and V 1 base, and 9 bases lay outside the gene matches. Germline loops: CDR1 SGHTA, CDR2 FQGNSA. This CDR3 spans 15 amino acids. The CDR3 loop is CASSLESSGGGEQFF. CDR3 nucleotides: TGTGCCAGCAGCTTAGAGAGCAGTGGGGGGGGTGAGCAGTTCTTC.

This clonotype was observed a handful of times. The V call is TRBV20-1, the J call TRBJ2-3; 14 bases align to TRBD2. The germline V gene has CDR1 DFQATT and CDR2 SNEGSKA (reference sequence). Germline trimming cut 6 bases from V and 4 bases from J; bases unmatched to any gene: 3. The CDR3 sequence is 14 residues long. CDR3 sequence (DNA): TGCAGTGCCGGGACTAGCGGGGGAGCAGATACGCAGTATTTT. It encodes CSAGTSGGADTQYF.

The chain employs TRBV12-3 or TRBV12-4 and TRBJ1-1; a weak D match, TRBD1 (5 bases). The CDR3 contains 14 residues. Trimming stripped 6 bases from V and 0 bases from J, with 11 bases between. This CDR3 reads CASSTGRMNTEAFF. CDR3 in DNA: TGTGCCAGCAGCACGGGACGGATGAACACTGAAGCTTTCTTT.

In its sample, this clonotype was seen many times. This rearrangement joins TRBV4-2 to TRBJ2-3, with TRBD2 matching 8 bases. Germline V gives CDR1 LGHNA, CDR2 YNFKEQ. V trimming: 0 bases; J trimming: 3 bases; junction bases outside the gene matches: 5. The CDR3 spans 16 residues. This chain's CDR3 is CASSQDRGGGTDTQYF. In DNA, the CDR3 is TGTGCCAGCAGCCAAGATCGGGGGGGCGGGACAGATACGCAGTATTTT.

This sequence joins TRBV4-2 and TRBJ2-6, with unresolved D. Germline assignment: CDR1 LGHNA and CDR2 YNFKEQ. This CDR3 is 16 amino acids long. V gave up 0 bases and J gave up 0 bases, with 6 bases separating them. The CDR3 reads CASSQDGDSGANVLTF. The CDR3 coding sequence is TGTGCCAGCAGCCAAGATGGGGACTCTGGGGCCAACGTCCTGACTTTC.

This clonotype was seen a few times. V gene TRBV5-1 combines with J gene TRBJ2-5; TRBD2 matches 11 bases. This CDR3 region has 16 residues. V was clipped by 6 bases and J by 2 bases; unmatched bases: 9. CDR1 and CDR2 (germline): SGHRS, YFSETQ. For the CDR3, the DNA is TGCGCCAGCAAACTAGCGGGAGCGGGAGTTCAAGAGACCCAGTACTTC. Translation gives CASKLAGAGVQETQYF.

The count of this clonotype is one. One base away lies a much larger clone, so this may be a sequencing read error. DNA of the CDR3: TGCGCCAGCAGGCCTCAGACAGGGGGCTACGAGCAGTACTTC. Protein: CASRPQTGGYEQYF. The V and J genes are TRBV5-1 and TRBJ2-7; 9 bases map to TRBD1. J lost 3 bases, V lost 5 bases, and 6 bases had no gene match. Germline-derived CDR1 and CDR2 are SGHRS and YFSETQ. The CDR3 extends over 14 amino acids.

Only a few counts were recorded for this clonotype. This chain links TRBV27 with TRBJ1-2; 8 nucleotides line up with TRBD1. Looked up from germline, CDR1 is MNHEY and CDR2 is SMNVEV (reference sequence). The CDR3 has 15 amino acids. With 5 bases clipped from V and 2 bases from J, the junction kept 7 bases outside the gene matches. This chain's CDR3 is CASSPDRGQNYGYTF. CDR3 DNA: TGTGCCAGCAGTCCCGACAGGGGCCAAAACTATGGCTACACCTTC.

V gene TRBV3-1 combines with J gene TRBJ2-3; possible D gene TRBD1, 6 bases. V was cut by 3 bases and J by 2 bases, with 12 bases left in between. Germline V gene sequence: CDR1 LGHDT, CDR2 YNNKEL (reference sequence). The CDR3 is made up of 15 amino acids. In nucleotides, the CDR3 is TGTGCCAGCAGCCATTTGGGGGCTGACACAGATACGCAGTATTTT. Protein sequence: CASSHLGADTDTQYF.

The CDR3 reads CASGNRYTNYGYTF. In nucleotides, the CDR3 is TGTGCCAGCGGAAACAGGTATACCAACTATGGCTACACCTTC. The rearrangement links TRBV3-1 to TRBJ1-2; perhaps TRBD1 as D (5 bases). Germline CDR1 and CDR2: LGHDT and YNNKEL (reference sequence). Trimming shortened V by 8 bases and J by 2 bases, and 15 bases separated the two germline ends. The CDR3 is 14 residues long.

There are many counts of this clonotype. This chain uses TRBV5-1 with TRBJ2-6; TRBD2 might be the D (5 bases). The germline V gene has CDR1 SGHRS and CDR2 YFSETQ. There are 14 residues in the CDR3. V was shortened by 4 bases and J by 0 bases, with 5 bases between the two germline ends. The CDR3 coding sequence is TGCGCCAGCAGCGGAGGCTCTGGGGCCAACGTCCTGACTTTC. Its protein is CASSGGSGANVLTF.

Concerning this clonotype itself: The junction departs from germline at one end; a sequencing error may be responsible. The chain couples TRBV28 to TRBJ1-2; TRBD1 might be the D (5 bases). The CDR3 consists of 14 residues. Germline loops: CDR1 MDHEN, CDR2 SYDVKM. CDR3: CAGSSSVGLGGYTF. The CDR3, as DNA: TGTGCCGGCAGTTCCAGCGTGGGGCTGGGAGGCTACACCTTC.

This clonotype occurred once. At one end the junction does not follow the germline gene, possibly because of a read error. V and J are TRBV27 and TRBJ2-3; 7 bases align to TRBD2. Germline V gene lookup returns CDR1 MNHEY and CDR2 SMNVEV (reference sequence). This CDR3 region has 18 residues. CDR3 residues: CAGSLRLASGGGTDTQYF. In nucleotides, the CDR3 is TGTGCCGGCAGTTTGCGCCTGGCTAGCGGAGGAGGCACAGATACGCAGTATTTT.

In its sample, this clonotype was seen a few times. The chain combines TRBV6-1 with TRBJ2-3, with a possible D match to TRBD2 (7 bases). CDR1 MNHNS and CDR2 SASEGT come from the germline V gene. With 8 bases removed from V and 2 bases from J, the gap between germline ends came to 17 bases. The CDR3 is made up of 15 amino acids. The CDR3 DNA is TGTGCCAGCGGCCTTGCGGGGGCCCACACAGATACGCAGTATTTT. The encoded protein is CASGLAGAHTDTQYF.

For this clonotype: One end of the junction does not line up with germline, which may come from a read error. This chain joins TRBV24-1 and TRBJ2-5; 7 bases align to TRBD1. Germline loops: CDR1 KGHDR, CDR2 SFDVKD. The CDR3 covers 17 residues. The CDR3: CATSDSGTVRPEETRYF. For the CDR3, the DNA is TGTGCCACCAGTGATTCCGGGACAGTCCGACCCGAAGAGACCCGGTACTTC.

The chain employs TRBV11-2 and TRBJ1-2; D possibly corresponds to TRBD1 (5 bases). The CDR3 consists of 18 residues. CDR1 is SGHAT, CDR2 FQNNGV, per germline. Trimming cost V 2 bases and J 4 bases, with 23 bases left between them. The CDR3 DNA sequence: TGTGCCAGCAGCTTACGGGGGGTCTTCTTTGGGCTCCTCTATGGCTACACCTTC. Its protein product is CASSLRGVFFGLLYGYTF.

There are a few counts of this clonotype. CDR3 residues: CASSLGTPPYEQYF. CDR3 nucleotides: TGTGCCAGCAGCTTAGGGACGCCTCCTTACGAGCAGTACTTC. The rearrangement links TRBV7-9 to TRBJ2-7; D uncertain. Germline V CDR1 and CDR2: SEHNR, FQNEAQ (reference sequence). V was trimmed by 1 base and J by 4 bases, leaving 11 bases between them. This CDR3 contains 14 residues.

This clonotype was detected only a few times. The chain recombines TRBV5-1 with TRBJ2-7; the D is unclear. This CDR3 is built from 13 residues. Trimming took 0 bases from V and 6 from J, leaving 10 bases between them. Germline CDR1 and CDR2: SGHRS and YFSETQ. DNA of the CDR3: TGCGCCAGCAGCTTGGCCTTGGCGGCCGAGCAGTACTTC. This translates into CASSLALAAEQYF.

The J gene is TRBJ1-4, the V gene TRBV20-1; no clear D. The V end was cut by 3 bases, the J end by 5 bases, with 7 bases between. There are 12 residues in the CDR3. CDR1 is DFQATT, CDR2 SNEGSKA, per germline (reference sequence). The CDR3: CSASSENEKLFF. CDR3 sequence (DNA): TGCAGTGCTAGCAGCGAAAATGAAAAACTGTTTTTT.

This clonotype was observed a few times. The CDR3 spells CASSPGGQGAREQFF. DNA of the CDR3: TGTGCCAGCAGCCCTGGGGGACAGGGGGCTCGTGAGCAGTTCTTC. This chain links TRBV9 with TRBJ2-1; 12 nucleotides align to TRBD1. The CDR3 sequence is 15 residues long. Germline trimming cut 4 bases from V and 9 bases from J; bases unmatched to any gene: 8. Germline loops: CDR1 SGDLS, CDR2 YYNGEE.